The 11 T cell receptor beta chains reported below all come from one sample, sequenced in a study of shared clonotypes between healthy human individuals. This table comes from immunoSEQ multiplex PCR, and its TCRdb copy is limited to in-frame clones, with some not included. Found here are more than 2,000,000 clones, 93% of them singletons; the top ten hold around 0.4%. The sequencing sample was made of naive CD4+ T cells from PBMCs. The subset here: CD45RA+ positively selected. These receptors originate from a man aged 18 to 29 in good health. Some clones in this sample may be carry-over from other donors' samples.

This chain connects TRBV4-3 to TRBJ2-3, with D hard to call. The ends were cut back, 1 base at V and 0 bases at J, with 8 bases in the middle. This CDR3 spans 15 amino acids. Germline-derived CDR1 and CDR2 are LGHNA and YSLEER. CDR3 region: CASSQGGTSTDTQYF. The CDR3 coding sequence is TGCGCCAGCAGCCAAGGCGGAACTAGCACAGATACGCAGTATTTT.

This clone appeared once. The CDR3 loop reads CASSPMRQGPSEQYF. Written as DNA, the CDR3 is TGTGCCAGCTCACCGATGAGACAGGGGCCGTCCGAGCAGTACTTC. The rearrangement uses TRBV18 and TRBJ2-7, with 8 bases aligning to TRBD1. J lost 6 bases, V lost 3 bases, and 10 bases had no gene match. CDR1 KGHSH and CDR2 LQKENI come from the germline V gene. The CDR3 is 15 residues long.

The chain is built from TRBV9 and TRBJ2-1; 9 nucleotides align to TRBD1. After removal of 2 bases from V and 8 bases from J, the junction contained 11 bases not matched to a gene. Germline V gene data show CDR1 as SGDLS and CDR2 as YYNGEE. The CDR3 runs 16 residues. The CDR3 loop is CASSVEPGQGFDEQFF. The DNA of the CDR3 is TGTGCCAGCAGCGTCGAGCCGGGACAGGGATTTGATGAGCAGTTCTTC.

The chain is built from TRBV5-8 and TRBJ1-2; D is unresolved. Germline CDR1 and CDR2: SGHTS and YDEGEE. This CDR3 comprises 13 residues. V was pared by 8 bases and J by 7 bases, with 18 bases between. The CDR3 protein is CASTRGVHPGYTF. CDR3 coding DNA: TGTGCCAGTACCCGGGGAGTCCATCCTGGCTACACCTTC.

The rearrangement links TRBV19 to TRBJ1-5; perhaps TRBD1 as D (5 bases). The V end lost 3 bases, the J end lost 0 bases, and 9 bases lay between the germline ends. From germline, CDR1 is LNHDA and CDR2 SQIVND (reference sequence). This CDR3 is 15 amino acids long. CDR3 loop: CASSMGQGSNQPQHF. The CDR3 DNA reads TGTGCCAGTAGTATGGGGCAGGGTAGCAATCAGCCCCAGCATTTT.

The rearrangement uses TRBV29-1 and TRBJ2-7; TRBD1 matches at 10 bases. V dropped 5 bases and J dropped 3; count of bases not matched to a gene: 7. The length of the CDR3 is 14 residues. Germline lookup yields CDR1 SQVTM and CDR2 ANQGSEA. In DNA, the CDR3 is TGCAGCGTTCGAAGGACAGGGGGTGTCTACGAGCAGTACTTC. This gives the protein CSVRRTGGVYEQYF.

The chain combines TRBV7-9 with TRBJ1-1; D is ambiguous. Germline CDR1 and CDR2: SEHNR and FQNEAQ (reference sequence). The CDR3 totals 13 residues. Trimming removed 1 base at V and 4 bases at J, with 7 bases between. The CDR3 bases are TGTGCCAGCAGCTTAGTGGAGGCCACTGAAGCTTTCTTT. It encodes CASSLVEATEAFF.

This clone was observed a single time. The sample contains more than one DNA sequence encoding this CDR3. This chain uses TRBV7-2 with TRBJ2-1; no reliable D call. Trimming pared 5 bases from V and 4 bases from J, leaving 9 bases between. The V gene's germline CDR1 is SGHTA and CDR2 FQGNSA. The CDR3 runs 13 residues. The DNA for the CDR3 is TGTGCCAGCAGCCTATCTAGTTACAATGAGCAGTTCTTC. Translation: CASSLSSYNEQFF. The full variable domain, its missing parts supplied by reference TRBV7-2 and TRBJ2-1, is GAGVSQSPSNKVTEKGKDVELRCDPISGHTALYWYRQSLGQGLEFLIYFQGNSAPDKSGLPSDRFSAERTGGSVSTLTIQRTQQEDSAVYLCASSLSSYNEQFFGPGTRLTVL.

For this clone: Other DNA sequences in this specimen translate into the identical CDR3. This chain links TRBV19 with TRBJ2-5; possible D gene TRBD2, 6 bases. V gave up 3 bases and J gave up 3 bases, with 8 bases separating them. This CDR3 contains 13 residues. CDR1 LNHDA and CDR2 SQIVND come from the germline V gene (reference sequence). CDR3 coding DNA: TGTGCCAGTAGTATCGGGAGTAAAGAGACCCAGTACTTC. This gives the protein CASSIGSKETQYF. Together with reference TRBV19 and TRBJ2-5, the CDR3 gives the full variable domain: DGGITQSPKYLFRKEGQNVTLSCEQNLNHDAMYWYRQDPGQGLRLIYYSQIVNDFQKGDIAEGYSVSREKKESFPLTVTSAQKNPTAFYLCASSIGSKETQYFGPGTRLLVL.

The rearrangement joins TRBV4-1 to TRBJ2-5; possibly TRBD1 for D (6 bases). CDR3 length: 15 residues. Trimming took off 4 bases at V and 5 bases at J, with 17 bases between the two ends. The germline V gene encodes CDR1 MGHRA and CDR2 YSYEKL. CDR3 nucleotides: TGCGCCAGCAGCCGGATGACAGGTCTAGGGGAGACCCAGTACTTC. Its translation: CASSRMTGLGETQYF.

On this clone: Other nucleotide sequences in the sample specify the same CDR3. The V call is TRBV7-3, the J call TRBJ2-1; tentatively, D is TRBD1 (6 bases). Trimming took off 2 bases at V and 0 bases at J, with 8 bases between the two ends. Germline CDR1 is SGHTA and CDR2 is FQGTGA. This CDR3 contains 15 residues. CDR3: CASSLSGDSYNEQFF. CDR3 sequence (DNA): TGTGCCAGCAGCTTATCAGGGGACTCCTACAATGAGCAGTTCTTC. The variable domain in full, with the rest retrieved from reference TRBV7-3 and TRBJ2-1, is GAGVSQTPSNKVTEKGKYVELRCDPISGHTALYWYRQSLGQGPEFLIYFQGTGAADDSGLPNDRFFAVRPEGSVSTLKIQRTERGDSAVYLCASSLSGDSYNEQFFGPGTRLTVL.